Listed here are 5 T cell receptor beta chains from one sample, sequenced in a study of cytomegalovirus exposure and HLA in healthy donors. In the PCR, 60 Vbeta and 13 Jbeta primers were used. TCRdb keeps only in-frame clones here, not all; method: immunoSEQ multiplex PCR. The sample includes 100,000 to 130,000 clones, roughly 80% seen only once; the top ten take around 2%. The sample consisted of PBMCs. The receptors come from a man aged 30 to 39 in good health and CMV-seronegative.

V is TRBV29-1 and J is TRBJ1-1; unclear D gene. The CDR3 totals 13 residues. Germline V gives CDR1 SQVTM, CDR2 ANQGSEA. The ends were cut back, 4 bases at V and 4 bases at J, with 13 bases in the middle. The CDR3 is CSVGGGRGTEAFF. CDR3 coding DNA: TGCAGCGTTGGAGGAGGGAGAGGCACTGAAGCTTTCTTT.

The rearrangement joins TRBV5-1 to TRBJ2-7, with 9 bases that match TRBD2. V shed 0 bases and J 5 bases; nucleotides not matched to a gene: 15. This CDR3 is 18 amino acids long. Germline V CDR1 and CDR2: SGHRS, YFSETQ. In DNA, the CDR3 is TGCGCCAGCAGCTTGGTCCCAGCGGGGGGCTACCCCCGGGACGAGCAGTACTTC. This codes for CASSLVPAGGYPRDEQYF.

A word on this clone: The junction does not match germline at one end; this may be a read error. V gene TRBV25-1 combines with J gene TRBJ2-7; 8 bases agree with TRBD1. The CDR3 consists of 11 residues. The germline V gene has CDR1 MGHDK and CDR2 SYGVNS. Here the CDR3 reads CASSAPGQASF. The CDR3 DNA reads as TGTGCCAGCAGTGCGCCGGGACAGGCATCCTTC.

The V gene is TRBV7-8, the J gene TRBJ1-4; tentative D call: TRBD1 (6 bases). V shed 1 base and J shed 0 bases, with 15 bases lying between them. The CDR3 spans 18 residues. Looked up from germline, CDR1 is SGHVS and CDR2 is FQNEAQ. The CDR3 region has the DNA TGTGCCAGCAGCTTAGAGGGGGTACAGGCGGCAACTAATGAAAAACTGTTTTTT. Protein sequence: CASSLEGVQAATNEKLFF. The full variable domain, with the rest looked up from reference TRBV7-8 and TRBJ1-4, is GAGVSQSPRYKVAKRGQDVALRCDPISGHVSLFWYQQALGQGPEFLTYFQNEAQLDKSGLPSDRFFAERPEGSVSTLKIQRTQQEDSAVYLCASSLEGVQAATNEKLFFGSGTQLSVL.

This chain joins TRBV10-1 and TRBJ2-7; possibly TRBD1 for D (6 bases). CDR1 is WNHNN and CDR2 is SYGVQD in the germline V gene (reference sequence). The CDR3 extends over 15 amino acids. V gave up 0 bases and J gave up 5 bases, with 14 bases separating them. The chain's CDR3 is CASSESQGHLHEQYF. The CDR3 coding sequence is TGCGCCAGCAGTGAGTCACAGGGCCACCTCCACGAGCAGTACTTC.